A single sample is the source of the 24 T cell receptor beta chains below, sequenced in a study of blood T cell repertoires in COVID-19. The table came from immunoSEQ multiplex PCR; TCRdb's copy has only in-frame clones and leaves some out. Of over 150,000 clones in the sample, just under 85% are singletons; the top ten hold 25% to 30%. The sequenced sample consisted of peripheral blood. The receptors originated from a woman aged 60 to 75 with acute or convalescent COVID-19.

The V and J genes are TRBV7-2 and TRBJ2-7, with TRBD1 as a possible D gene (7 bases). Trimming removed 3 bases from V and 2 bases from J, with 14 bases in between. The CDR3 sequence is 15 residues long. CDR1 SGHTA and CDR2 FQGNSA come from the germline V gene. CDR3 region: CASSLGGGTAYEQYF. For the CDR3, the DNA is TGTGCCAGCAGCTTGGGAGGAGGGACAGCCTACGAGCAGTACTTC.

The chain carries TRBV6-2 or TRBV6-3 and TRBJ2-1, with 15 bases lining up with TRBD2. Germline V gives CDR1 MNHEY, CDR2 SVGEGT. V was clipped by 5 bases and J by 7 bases; unmatched bases: 3. The CDR3 extends over 15 amino acids. DNA for the CDR3: TGTGCCAGCAGTAGCGGGACTAGCGGGGGGAATGAGCAGTTCTTC. Its protein is CASSSGTSGGNEQFF.

For the CDR3, the DNA is TGTGCCAGCAGTGTCACGACAGTAGGTGGCTACACCTTC. As protein: CASSVTTVGGYTF. J is TRBJ1-2 and V is TRBV12-3 or TRBV12-4; perhaps TRBD1 as D (5 bases). CDR3 length: 13 residues. The ends were cut back, 5 bases at V and 7 bases at J, with 14 bases in the middle.

CDR3 residues: CASSQLSKRGYTDTQYF. The CDR3 DNA is TGTGCCAGCAGCCAGCTAAGTAAGCGGGGATACACAGATACGCAGTATTTT. This sequence joins TRBV7-2 and TRBJ2-3; TRBD2 matches 7 bases. The CDR3 runs 17 residues. V dropped 5 bases and J dropped 2; count of bases not matched to a gene: 13. CDR1 is SGHTA, CDR2 FQGNSA, per germline. The full variable domain, its missing parts supplied by reference TRBV7-2 and TRBJ2-3, is GAGVSQSPSNKVTEKGKDVELRCDPISGHTALYWYRQSLGQGLEFLIYFQGNSAPDKSGLPSDRFSAERTGGSVSTLTIQRTQQEDSAVYLCASSQLSKRGYTDTQYFGPGTRLTVL.

This clone was seen more than once but under ten times. This sequence joins TRBV29-1 and TRBJ1-1; 9 nucleotides agree with TRBD1. V shed 6 bases, J shed 1 base, and the junction held 3 bases outside the gene matches. The CDR3 is 13 residues long. Per the germline V gene, CDR1 is SQVTM and CDR2 is ANQGSEA. The CDR3 region is CSVRTGENTEAFF. DNA of the CDR3: TGCAGCGTGCGGACAGGGGAGAACACTGAAGCTTTCTTT.

The chain couples TRBV2 to TRBJ2-2, with TRBD2 matching over 12 bases. Germline V gene data show CDR1 as SNHLY and CDR2 as FYNNEI. The V and J ends lost 9 bases and 5 bases, in that order; junction bases with no gene match: 4. This CDR3 is built from 14 residues. CDR3 region: CASWGTSGTGELFF. In DNA form, the CDR3 reads TGTGCCAGTTGGGGGACTAGCGGGACCGGGGAGCTGTTTTTT. Combining the CDR3 with reference TRBV2 and TRBJ2-2 gives the whole variable domain EPEVTQTPSHQVTQMGQEVILRCVPISNHLYFYWYRQILGQKVEFLVSFYNNEISEKSEIFDDQFSVERPDGSNFTLKIRSTKLEDSAMYFCASWGTSGTGELFFGEGSRLTVL.

This clone was detected a few times. The chain is built from TRBV11-2 and TRBJ1-4; D perhaps matches TRBD1 (6 bases). The germline V gene encodes CDR1 SGHAT and CDR2 FQNNGV. The V end lost 7 bases, the J end lost 6 bases, and 12 bases lay between the germline ends. The CDR3 has 13 residues. The CDR3 coding sequence is TGTGCCAGCAACACCTACAGGGATGAAAAACTGTTTTTT. Protein product: CASNTYRDEKLFF.

CDR3 DNA sequence: TGTGCCTGGACCCGGGACAGCTATTCACCCCTCCACTTT. This sequence encodes CAWTRDSYSPLHF. V and J are TRBV30 and TRBJ1-6, with 7 positions matching TRBD1. Germline V lookup: CDR1 GTSNPN, CDR2 SVGIG (reference sequence). V lost 4 bases, J lost 8 bases, and 5 bases stayed unmatched. This CDR3 has 13 residues. Looking up the rest from reference TRBV30 and TRBJ1-6 gives the full variable domain: SQTIHQWPATLVQPVGSPLSLECTVEGTSNPNLYWYRQAAGRGLQLLFYSVGIGQISSEVPQNLSASRPQDRQFILSSKKLLLSDSGFYLCAWTRDSYSPLHFGNGTRLTVT.

The gene calls are TRBV27 and TRBJ1-6; 7 positions agree with TRBD1. The CDR3 is 14 amino acids. The V and J ends lost 3 bases and 7 bases, in that order; junction bases with no gene match: 3. CDR1 is MNHEY, CDR2 SMNVEV, per germline (reference sequence). CDR3 nucleotide sequence: TGTGCCAGCAGTTTGGTACAGGGGAATTCACCCCTCCACTTT. Translation: CASSLVQGNSPLHF.

The V and J genes are TRBV29-1 and TRBJ1-2, with TRBD1 as a possible D gene (6 bases). CDR1 and CDR2 (germline): SQVTM, ANQGSEA. V was pared by 4 bases and J by 6 bases, with 24 bases between. The CDR3 runs 16 residues. The CDR3 loop is CSVAPWTVTKGDGYTF. In nucleotides, the CDR3 is TGCAGCGTTGCCCCCTGGACAGTTACGAAGGGGGATGGCTACACCTTC.

This chain connects TRBV7-8 to TRBJ1-6; no reliable D call. The V end was cut by 0 bases, the J end by 6 bases, with 9 bases between. The CDR3 length is 15 residues. The germline V gene has CDR1 SGHVS and CDR2 FQNEAQ. In DNA form, the CDR3 reads TGTGCCAGCAGCTTAGCACTCCGGGGTAATTCACCCCTCCACTTT. Its protein is CASSLALRGNSPLHF.

J is TRBJ2-3 and V is TRBV10-2; TRBD1 agrees at 10 bases. Trimming at V came to 6 bases and at J to 4 bases, leaving 7 bases not matched to a gene. The CDR3 length is 15 residues. Germline assignment: CDR1 WSHSY and CDR2 SAAADI. CDR3 nucleotide sequence: TGCGCCAGCAGAATGGGACAGGGGTATGCAGATACGCAGTATTTT. This gives the protein CASRMGQGYADTQYF.

V is TRBV18 and J is TRBJ2-2; 7 bases line up with TRBD1. V gave up 6 bases and J gave up 5 bases; unmatched junction bases: 6. The CDR3 extends over 14 amino acids. Per germline, CDR1 KGHSH and CDR2 LQKENI. CDR3 sequence (DNA): TGTGCCAGCTCCTGGGACAGTAGGACCGGGGAGCTGTTTTTT. Amino acid sequence: CASSWDSRTGELFF.

Only one count was recorded for this clone. This chain joins TRBV7-3 and TRBJ1-1; weak D call: TRBD1 (5 bases). The V end lost 5 bases, the J end lost 1 base, and 11 bases lay between the germline ends. Germline-derived CDR1 and CDR2 are SGHTA and FQGTGA. The CDR3 runs to 14 residues. The CDR3 region has the DNA TGTGCCAGCAGCCGGGGGATCGGGAACACTGAAGCTTTCTTT. This translates into CASSRGIGNTEAFF.

J is TRBJ1-2 and V is TRBV10-3; TRBD1 aligns across 10 bases. V shed 7 bases and J 8 bases; nucleotides not matched to a gene: 13. The CDR3 sequence is 15 residues long. Germline V gives CDR1 ENHRY, CDR2 SYGVKD. CDR3 amino acids: CAINRQGAAAGGYTF. Here the CDR3 DNA reads TGTGCCATCAATCGACAGGGGGCGGCGGCGGGAGGCTACACCTTC.

The V gene is TRBV21-1, the J gene TRBJ2-7; TRBD1, the table's D call, lacks a check against the DNA. TRBV21-1 corresponds to a pseudogene. The length of the CDR3 is 16 residues. The DNA for the CDR3 is TGTGCCAGCAGCAATAACGCCGGGACAGGGGACGTCGAGCAGTACGTC. Its translation is CASSNNAGTGDVEQYV.

The chain employs TRBV5-6 and TRBJ1-6, with TRBD1 matching 7 bases. The junction had 9 bases not matched to a gene; V was cut back by 5 bases and J by 4 bases. The CDR3 sequence is 16 residues long. Germline lookup yields CDR1 SGHDT and CDR2 YYEEEE. The CDR3 coding sequence is TGTGCCAGCAGTCCACTAGGGGGCGGGTATAATTCACCCCTCCACTTT. Encoded protein: CASSPLGGGYNSPLHF.

The V gene is TRBV6-5, the J gene TRBJ1-1; 7 positions match TRBD1. V shed 5 bases, J shed 7 bases, and the junction held 7 bases outside the gene matches. The CDR3 runs 13 residues. Germline V gives CDR1 MNHEY, CDR2 SVGAGI. The CDR3 is CASSPDRVSEAFF. The CDR3 nucleotides read TGTGCCAGCAGTCCCGACAGGGTTAGTGAAGCTTTCTTT.

J is TRBJ1-1 and V is TRBV2; perhaps TRBD1 as D (5 bases). CDR3 length: 14 residues. Germline assignment: CDR1 SNHLY and CDR2 FYNNEI. Deletions cut 7 bases from V and 1 base from J, with 13 bases between. The CDR3 DNA sequence: TGTGCCAGCACCTTTGTCCAGGGGAACACTGAAGCTTTCTTT. This translates into CASTFVQGNTEAFF.

J is TRBJ2-5 and V is TRBV5-1; perhaps TRBD1 as D (6 bases). Germline V gene lookup returns CDR1 SGHRS and CDR2 YFSETQ. This CDR3 region has 15 residues. With 0 bases removed from V and 5 bases from J, the gap between germline ends came to 14 bases. CDR3 in amino acids: CASSLGQGMWETQYF. In DNA, the CDR3 is TGCGCCAGCAGCTTGGGGCAGGGGATGTGGGAGACCCAGTACTTC.

The V and J genes are TRBV3-1 (or the pseudogene TRBV3-2) and TRBJ1-1; tentatively, D is TRBD1 (5 bases). This CDR3 has 15 residues. Germline V gene data show CDR1 as LGHDT and CDR2 as YNNKEL (reference sequence). Trimming left V 1 base short and J 0 bases short, with 9 bases between. The CDR3 is CASSQVWGMNTEAFF. Written as DNA, the CDR3 is TGTGCCAGCAGCCAAGTGTGGGGCATGAACACTGAAGCTTTCTTT.

This chain links TRBV6-6 with TRBJ1-5; 8 bases line up with TRBD1. This CDR3 spans 16 amino acids. CDR1 is MNHNY, CDR2 SVGAGI, per germline (reference sequence). The V and J ends lost 3 bases and 5 bases, in that order; junction bases with no gene match: 9. Written as DNA, the CDR3 is TGTGCCAGCAGTTATCGTGGACAGGGCGGACATCAGCCCCAGCATTTT. Its translation: CASSYRGQGGHQPQHF.

The CDR3: CASSLATDEYSPLHF. The CDR3 DNA follows: TGTGCCAGCAGCTTAGCTACAGATGAATATTCACCCCTCCACTTT. The rearrangement joins TRBV7-2 to TRBJ1-6; no definite D call. V was trimmed by 0 bases and J by 8 bases, leaving 11 bases between them. The CDR3 has 15 residues. Germline CDR1 SGHTA, CDR2 FQGNSA.

This chain uses TRBV3-1 (or the pseudogene TRBV3-2) with TRBJ1-3; a possible D gene is TRBD1 (6 bases). This CDR3 comprises 14 residues. V was pared by 4 bases and J by 4 bases, with 11 bases between. Germline CDR1 LGHDT, CDR2 YNNKEL (reference sequence). CDR3 nucleotides: TGTGCCAGCAGCCTCAGGGGCCTCGGAAACACCATATATTTT. This gives the protein CASSLRGLGNTIYF.